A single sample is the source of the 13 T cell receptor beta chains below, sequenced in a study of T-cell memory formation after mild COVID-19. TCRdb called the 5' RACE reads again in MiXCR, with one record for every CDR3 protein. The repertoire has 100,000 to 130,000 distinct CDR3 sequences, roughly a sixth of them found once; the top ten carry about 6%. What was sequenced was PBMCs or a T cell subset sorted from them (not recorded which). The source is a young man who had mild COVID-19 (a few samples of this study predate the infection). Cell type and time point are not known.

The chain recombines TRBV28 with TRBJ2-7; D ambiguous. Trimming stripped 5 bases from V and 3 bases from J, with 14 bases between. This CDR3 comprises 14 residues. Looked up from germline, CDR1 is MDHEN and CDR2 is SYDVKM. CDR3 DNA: TGTGCCAGCAGTCTCGCCCCGGGCCGCTACGAGCAGTACGTC. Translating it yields CASSLAPGRYEQYV.

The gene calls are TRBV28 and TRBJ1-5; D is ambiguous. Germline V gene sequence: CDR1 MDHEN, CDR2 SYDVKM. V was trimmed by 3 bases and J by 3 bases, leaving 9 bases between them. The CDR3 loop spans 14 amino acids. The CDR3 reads CASSLPGVNQPQHF. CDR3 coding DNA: TGTGCCAGCAGTTTGCCAGGTGTCAATCAGCCCCAGCATTTT.

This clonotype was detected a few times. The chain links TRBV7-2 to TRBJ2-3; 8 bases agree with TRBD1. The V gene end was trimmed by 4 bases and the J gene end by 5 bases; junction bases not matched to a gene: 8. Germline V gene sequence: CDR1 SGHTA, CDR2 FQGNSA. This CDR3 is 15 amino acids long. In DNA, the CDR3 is TGTGCCAGCAGCTCCGAGGGCAGGGGGCTAGATACGCAGTATTTT. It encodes CASSSEGRGLDTQYF.

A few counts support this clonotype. The chain's CDR3 is CASTGRQDTNYGYTF. In nucleotides, the CDR3 is TGTGCCAGTACCGGGCGACAAGACACTAACTATGGCTACACCTTC. The chain is built from TRBV19 and TRBJ1-2; D unclear. Germline V gives CDR1 LNHDA, CDR2 SQIVND (reference sequence). The V and J ends lost 7 bases and 0 bases respectively, with 15 bases between them. This CDR3 contains 15 residues.

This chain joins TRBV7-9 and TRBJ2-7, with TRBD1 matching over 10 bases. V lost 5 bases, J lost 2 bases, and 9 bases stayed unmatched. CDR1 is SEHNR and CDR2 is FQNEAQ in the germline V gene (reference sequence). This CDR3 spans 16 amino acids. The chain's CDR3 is CASSRSGQGRPYEQYF. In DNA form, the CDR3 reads TGTGCCAGCAGCCGATCGGGACAGGGGCGTCCCTACGAGCAGTACTTC.

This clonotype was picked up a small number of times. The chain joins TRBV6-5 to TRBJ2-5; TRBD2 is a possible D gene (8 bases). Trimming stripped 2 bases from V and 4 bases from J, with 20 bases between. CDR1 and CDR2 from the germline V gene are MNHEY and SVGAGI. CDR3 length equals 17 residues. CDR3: CASSYIGRGPDGETQYF. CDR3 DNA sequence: TGTGCCAGCAGTTACATCGGGAGGGGGCCAGATGGAGAGACCCAGTACTTC.

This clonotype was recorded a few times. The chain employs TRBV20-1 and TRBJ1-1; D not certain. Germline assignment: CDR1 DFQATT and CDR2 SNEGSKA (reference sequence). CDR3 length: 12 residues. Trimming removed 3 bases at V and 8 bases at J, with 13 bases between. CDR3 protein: CSASSLSEEAFF. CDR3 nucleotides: TGCAGTGCTAGCTCCTTGTCAGAAGAAGCTTTCTTT.

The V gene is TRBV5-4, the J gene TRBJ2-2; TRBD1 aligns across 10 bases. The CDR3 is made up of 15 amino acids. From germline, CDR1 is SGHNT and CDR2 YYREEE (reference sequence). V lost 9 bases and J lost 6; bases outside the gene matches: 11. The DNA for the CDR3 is TGTGCCACCAAACTGGGACAGGGGTTTGCCGGGGAGCTGTTTTTT. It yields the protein CATKLGQGFAGELFF.

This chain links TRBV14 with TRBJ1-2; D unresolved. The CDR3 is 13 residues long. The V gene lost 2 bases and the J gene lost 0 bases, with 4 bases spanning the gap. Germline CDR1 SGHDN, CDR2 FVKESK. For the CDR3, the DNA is TGTGCCAGCAGCCAAACACCTAACTATGGCTACACCTTC. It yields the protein CASSQTPNYGYTF.

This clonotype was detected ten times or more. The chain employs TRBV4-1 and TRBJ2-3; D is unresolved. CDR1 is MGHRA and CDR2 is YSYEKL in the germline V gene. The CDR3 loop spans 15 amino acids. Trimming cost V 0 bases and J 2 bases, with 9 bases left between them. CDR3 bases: TGCGCCAGCAGCCAAGATGGCACCGCCACAGATACGCAGTATTTT. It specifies CASSQDGTATDTQYF.

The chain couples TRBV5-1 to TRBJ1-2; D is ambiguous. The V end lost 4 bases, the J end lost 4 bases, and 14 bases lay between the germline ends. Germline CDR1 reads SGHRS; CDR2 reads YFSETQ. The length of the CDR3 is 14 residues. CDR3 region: CASSPGDFSYGYTF. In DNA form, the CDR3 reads TGCGCCAGCAGCCCTGGAGATTTTTCCTATGGCTACACCTTC.

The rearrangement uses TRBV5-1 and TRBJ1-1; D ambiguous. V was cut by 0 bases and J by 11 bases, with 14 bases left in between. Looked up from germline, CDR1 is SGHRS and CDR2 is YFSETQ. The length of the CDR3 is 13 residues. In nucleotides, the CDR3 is TGCGCCAGCAGCTTGGGTCCAGGTTTCGGGGCTTTCTTT. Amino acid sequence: CASSLGPGFGAFF.

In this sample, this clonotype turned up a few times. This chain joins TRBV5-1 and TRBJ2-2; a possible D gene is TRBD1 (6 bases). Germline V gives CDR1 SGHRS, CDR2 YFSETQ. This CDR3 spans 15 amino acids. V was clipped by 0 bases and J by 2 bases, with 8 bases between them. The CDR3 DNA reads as TGCGCCAGCAGCTTGGCAGGGGCAAACACCGGGGAGCTGTTTTTT. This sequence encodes CASSLAGANTGELFF.